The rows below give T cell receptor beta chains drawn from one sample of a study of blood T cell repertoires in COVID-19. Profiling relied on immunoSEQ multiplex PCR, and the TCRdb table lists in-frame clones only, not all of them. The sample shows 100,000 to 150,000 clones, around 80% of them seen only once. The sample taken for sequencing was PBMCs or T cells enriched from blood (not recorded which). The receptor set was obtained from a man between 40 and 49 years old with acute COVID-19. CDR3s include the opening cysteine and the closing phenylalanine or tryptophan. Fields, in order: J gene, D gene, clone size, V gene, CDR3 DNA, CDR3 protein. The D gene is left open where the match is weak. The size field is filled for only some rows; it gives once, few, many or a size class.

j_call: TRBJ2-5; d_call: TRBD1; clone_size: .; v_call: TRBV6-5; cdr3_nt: TGTGCCAGCAGTTCGACAGGGAGAGAGACCCAGTACTTC; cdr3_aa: CASSSTGRETQYF
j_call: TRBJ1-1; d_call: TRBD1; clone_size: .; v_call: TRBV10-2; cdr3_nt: TGCGCCAGCAGTGACCGACACAGGGGGCGAGGGACTGAAGCTTTCTTT; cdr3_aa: CASSDRHRGRGTEAFF
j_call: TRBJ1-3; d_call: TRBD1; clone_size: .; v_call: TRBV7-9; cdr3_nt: TGTGCCAGCAGCCCCAGGGGGCATCCTGGAAACACCATATATTTT; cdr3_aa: CASSPRGHPGNTIYF
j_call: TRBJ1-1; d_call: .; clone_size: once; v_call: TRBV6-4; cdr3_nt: TGTGCCAGCAGTGTCAACAGCGGGGGGATCACTGAAGCTTTCTTT; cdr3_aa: CASSVNSGGITEAFF
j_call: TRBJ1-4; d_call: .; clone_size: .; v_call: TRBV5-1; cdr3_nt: TGCGCCAGCAGCTTGGTTGGGTCGGGTGAAAAACTGTTTTTT; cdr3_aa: CASSLVGSGEKLFF
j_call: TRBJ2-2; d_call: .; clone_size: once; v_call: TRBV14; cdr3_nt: TGTGCCAGCAGCCAATTTTACCGGACACCGAACACCGGGGAGCTGTTTTTT; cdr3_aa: CASSQFYRTPNTGELFF
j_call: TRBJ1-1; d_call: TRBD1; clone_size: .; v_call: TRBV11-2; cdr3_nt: TGTGCCAGCAGCTTAAGGGGGCTGGGCACTGAAGCTTTCTTT; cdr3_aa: CASSLRGLGTEAFF
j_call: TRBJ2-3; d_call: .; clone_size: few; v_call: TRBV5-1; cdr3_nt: TGCGCCAGCAGCTTCCTAGGAGGGCGCACAGATACGCAGTATTTT; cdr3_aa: CASSFLGGRTDTQYF
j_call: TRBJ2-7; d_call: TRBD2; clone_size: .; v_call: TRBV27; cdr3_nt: TGTGCCAGCAGTTTATCTTTCGGGACTAGCGGGTCCCTCGAGCAGTACTTC; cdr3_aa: CASSLSFGTSGSLEQYF
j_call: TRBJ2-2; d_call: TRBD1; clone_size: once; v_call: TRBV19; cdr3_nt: TGTGCCAGTTCAGTAGACAGGGGTACCGGGGAGCTGTTTTTT; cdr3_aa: CASSVDRGTGELFF
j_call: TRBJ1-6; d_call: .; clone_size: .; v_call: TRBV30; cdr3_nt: TGTGCCTGGAGTGTACAGTATAATTCACCCCTCCACTTT; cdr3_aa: CAWSVQYNSPLHF
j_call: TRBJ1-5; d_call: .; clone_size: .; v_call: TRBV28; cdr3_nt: TGTGCCAGCAGTTCATTAAACGGGGGGGAACAGCCCCAGCATTTT; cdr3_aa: CASSSLNGGEQPQHF
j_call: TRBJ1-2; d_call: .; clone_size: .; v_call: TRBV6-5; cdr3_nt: TGTGCCAGCAGTCCAAGGGACATTGGGACCGGTGGCTACACCTTC; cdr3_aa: CASSPRDIGTGGYTF
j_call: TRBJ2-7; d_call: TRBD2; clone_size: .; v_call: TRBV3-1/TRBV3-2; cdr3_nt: TGTGCCAGCAGCCGTCCGGGACTAGCGGGGGGGGACGAGCAGTACTTC; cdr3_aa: CASSRPGLAGGDEQYF
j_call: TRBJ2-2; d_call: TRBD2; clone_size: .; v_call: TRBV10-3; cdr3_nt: TGTGCCATCAGTGGGTTGGCTAGCGGGGGCCTAAACACCGGGGAGCTGTTTTTT; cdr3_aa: CAISGLASGGLNTGELFF
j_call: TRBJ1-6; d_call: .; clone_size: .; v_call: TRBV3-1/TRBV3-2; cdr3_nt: TGTGCCAGCAGCCAAGTGGGCAGGGGAGATTCACCCCTCCACTTT; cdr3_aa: CASSQVGRGDSPLHF
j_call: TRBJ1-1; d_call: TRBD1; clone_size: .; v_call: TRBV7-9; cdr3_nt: TGTGCCAGCAGACCTCAGGGGGTAGGAGCTTTCTTT; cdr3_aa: CASRPQGVGAFF
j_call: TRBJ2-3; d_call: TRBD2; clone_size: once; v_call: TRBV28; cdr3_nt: TGTGCCAGCAGGACTAGCGGGAGCGGAGATACGCAGTATTTT; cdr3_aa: CASRTSGSGDTQYF
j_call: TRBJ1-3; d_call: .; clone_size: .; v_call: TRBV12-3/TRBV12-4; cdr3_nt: TGTGCCAGCAGTTTCGGGGGAAACACCATATATTTT; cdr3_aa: CASSFGGNTIYF
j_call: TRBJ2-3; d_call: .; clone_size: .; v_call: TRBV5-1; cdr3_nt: TGCGCCAGCAGCTCCCCGCCCAAGCGGGCCTCCACAGATACGCAGTATTTT; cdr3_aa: CASSSPPKRASTDTQYF
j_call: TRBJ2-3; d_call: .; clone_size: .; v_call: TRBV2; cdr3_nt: TGTGCCGGCCGGAGGCTAGCACGGGATACGCAGTATTTT; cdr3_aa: CAGRRLARDTQYF
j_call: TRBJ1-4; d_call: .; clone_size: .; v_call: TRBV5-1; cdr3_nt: TGCGCCAGCAGCTTGGCCGGCAGGGAGGAAGAAAAACTGTTTTTT; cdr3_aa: CASSLAGREEEKLFF
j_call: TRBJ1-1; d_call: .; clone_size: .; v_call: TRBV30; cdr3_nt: TGTGCCTGGGGATCTTTGAACACTGAAGCTTTCTTT; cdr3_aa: CAWGSLNTEAFF
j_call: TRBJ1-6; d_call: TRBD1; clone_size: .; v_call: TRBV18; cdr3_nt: TGTGCCAGCTCACCCGGACAGGGGAATTCACCCCTCCACTTT; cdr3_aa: CASSPGQGNSPLHF
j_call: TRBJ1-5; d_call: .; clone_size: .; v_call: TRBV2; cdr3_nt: TGTGCCAGCAGTGACGGGGGGCAGCCCCAGCATTTT; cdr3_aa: CASSDGGQPQHF
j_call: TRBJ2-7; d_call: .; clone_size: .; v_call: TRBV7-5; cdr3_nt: TGTGCCAGAAGCTTAACAGTGCACGAGCAGTACTTC; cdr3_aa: CARSLTVHEQYF
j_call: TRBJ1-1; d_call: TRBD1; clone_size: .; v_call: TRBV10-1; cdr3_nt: TGCGCCAGCAGGGCCGGGACAGAGAACACTGAAGCTTTCTTT; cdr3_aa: CASRAGTENTEAFF
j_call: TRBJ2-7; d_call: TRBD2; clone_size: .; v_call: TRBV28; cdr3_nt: TGTGCCAGCAGCGAGACTAGCGGGTTTATCTTCGAGCAGTACTTC; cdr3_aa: CASSETSGFIFEQYF